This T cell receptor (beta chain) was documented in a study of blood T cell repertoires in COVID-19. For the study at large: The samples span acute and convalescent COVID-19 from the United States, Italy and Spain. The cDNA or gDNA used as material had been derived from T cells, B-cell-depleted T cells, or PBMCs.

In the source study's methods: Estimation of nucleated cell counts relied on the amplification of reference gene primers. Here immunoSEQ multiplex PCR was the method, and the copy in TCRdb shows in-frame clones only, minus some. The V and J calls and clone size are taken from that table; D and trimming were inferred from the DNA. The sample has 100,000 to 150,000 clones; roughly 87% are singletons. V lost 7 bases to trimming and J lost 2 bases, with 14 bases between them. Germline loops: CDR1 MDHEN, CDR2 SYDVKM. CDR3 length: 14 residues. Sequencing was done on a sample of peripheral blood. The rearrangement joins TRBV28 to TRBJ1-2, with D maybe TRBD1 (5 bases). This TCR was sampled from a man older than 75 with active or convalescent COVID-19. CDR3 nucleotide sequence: TGTGCCAGCACCCATATGGACACAAACTATGGCTACACCTTC. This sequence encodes CASTHMDTNYGYTF.